The subject of this entry is one T cell receptor beta chain. This sample was included in a study of CD8 T cells in Susac syndrome. Per germline, CDR1 KGHSH and CDR2 LQKENI. Trimming stripped 2 bases from V and 5 bases from J, with 4 bases between. This CDR3 has 11 amino acids. Random hexamers were used to reverse transcribe 0.5 to 1 ug of RNA. TCRdb reprocessed the immunoSEQ multiplex PCR reads with MiXCR, giving one entry per CDR3 protein. The data contain more than 150,000 distinct CDR3 sequences, approximately 94% of them singletons. The sequenced sample was CD4+ T cells from PBMCs. This sequence joins TRBV18 and TRBJ2-7; D ambiguous. The TCR comes from a human donor with Susac syndrome. CDR3 coding DNA: TGTGCCAGCTCACCAAAAAACGAGCAGTACTTC. It translates to CASSPKNEQYF.